This entry features one TCR beta chain sequence. This sample includes further DNA sequences coding for the same CDR3. The entry originates in a study of blood T cell repertoires in COVID-19. Study-wide background: Researchers got acute and convalescent COVID-19 samples from the United States, Italy and Spain. PBMCs, B-cell-depleted T cells, or T cells were the source of the cDNA or gDNA that made up the material.

The method was immunoSEQ multiplex PCR; TCRdb's version includes in-frame clones alone and lacks a portion of them. The profile shows some 200,000 clones, roughly four fifths of them singletons. The receptor was isolated from a man aged 35-49 years who had recovered from COVID-19. Sequenced material: PBMCs or T cells enriched from blood (not recorded which).

The CDR3 region has the DNA TGTGCCAGCAGCTTGGCTAGCGGGGGCTACGAGCAGTACTTC. It specifies CASSLASGGYEQYF. The chain carries TRBV5-5 and TRBJ2-7; 10 nucleotides line up with TRBD2. The CDR3 is 14 amino acids. Germline V gene sequence: CDR1 SGHKS, CDR2 YYEKEE (reference sequence). Trimming cost V 0 bases and J 3 bases; bases outside gene matches: 0.